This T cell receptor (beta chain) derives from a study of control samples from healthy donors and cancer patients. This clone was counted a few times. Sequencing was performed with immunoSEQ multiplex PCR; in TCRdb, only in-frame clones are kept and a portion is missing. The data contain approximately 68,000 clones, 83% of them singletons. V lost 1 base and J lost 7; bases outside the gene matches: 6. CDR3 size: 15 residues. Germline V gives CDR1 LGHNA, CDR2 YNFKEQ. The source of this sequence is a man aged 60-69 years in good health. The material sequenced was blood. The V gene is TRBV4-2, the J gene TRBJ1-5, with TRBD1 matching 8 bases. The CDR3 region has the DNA TGTGCCAGCAGCCAAGGAGACAGGGGCGGGCAGCCCCAGCATTTT. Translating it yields CASSQGDRGGQPQHF.